In this sample, the clone carrying this T cell receptor (beta chain) turned up a few times. The antigen remains undetermined. This sample also contains other DNA sequences that code for the same CDR3. The protocol was immunoSEQ multiplex PCR, while the TCRdb copy is restricted to in-frame clones and leaves out a portion. The repertoire holds approximately 4,300 clones, with 74% as singletons. In germline, CDR1 is MNHNY, CDR2 SVGAGI (reference sequence). This CDR3 has 16 residues. Between the trimmed V and J ends, which lost 5 bases and 0 bases, there was a span of 16 bases. The record originates from a study of immune evolution from preneoplasia to lung adenocarcinoma. Resections took place in Japan or China from the mid-2010s to the late 2010s. Study-wide results and limits: Normal lung had the highest top T cell clone frequencies. Normal lung had highest clonality; later lesions appeared denser, more diverse.

The chain recombines TRBV6-6 with TRBJ1-2, with D possibly TRBD1 on 5 matching bases. Material: FFPE adjacent normal lung tissue. This TCR was recovered from a person aged 55-79 years with lung adenocarcinoma. The CDR3 reads CASSHRASGTNYGYTF. CDR3 bases: TGTGCCAGCAGTCACCGGGCCTCAGGGACTAACTATGGCTACACCTTC.